The source of this T cell receptor beta chain is a study of blood T cell repertoires in COVID-19. Study details: COVID-19 samples from acute and convalescent phases originated in the United States, Italy and Spain. Sources were T cells, B-cell-depleted T cells, or PBMCs; the material itself was cDNA or gDNA.

How the authors handled the data: Estimation of nucleated cell counts relied on the amplification of reference gene primers. Here immunoSEQ multiplex PCR was the method, and the copy in TCRdb shows in-frame clones only, minus some. The V and J calls and clone size are taken from that table; D and trimming were inferred from the DNA. The table includes around 250,000 clones, about 84% detected once. The CDR3 has 19 residues. V lost 0 bases, J lost 0 bases, and 8 bases stayed unmatched. CDR1 is KGHDR, CDR2 SFDVKD, per germline. The source material was peripheral blood. The rearrangement links TRBV24-1 to TRBJ2-1; 9 nucleotides line up with TRBD2. The source of this sequence is a man older than 75 with acute or convalescent COVID-19. Here the CDR3 DNA reads TGTGCCACCAGTGATTTGAGAGCGGGGGGCCAGAGCTCCTACAATGAGCAGTTCTTC. Protein sequence: CATSDLRAGGQSSYNEQFF.